Each of the 9 T cell receptor beta chains below was sequenced from the same sample in a study of OX40 agonist ivuxolimab in advanced cancers. The repertoire was sequenced with immunoSEQ multiplex PCR; TCRdb's copy has only in-frame clones and lacks some. The sample includes 60,000 to 75,000 clones, around 90% of them seen just once. The sequences come from CD4+ or CD8+ T cells sorted from blood, collected in a trial of the OX40 agonist ivuxolimab. The receptors shown here come from an adult with an advanced solid tumor such as melanoma, head and neck, liver or kidney cancer.

The chain employs TRBV4-1 and TRBJ2-7, with TRBD1 matching 9 bases. Germline V gene lookup returns CDR1 MGHRA and CDR2 YSYEKL. This CDR3 region has 14 residues. After removal of 3 bases from V and 4 bases from J, the junction contained 4 bases not matched to a gene. The CDR3 sequence: CASSHPGQGYEQYF. For the CDR3, the DNA is TGCGCCAGCAGCCACCCGGGACAGGGTTACGAGCAGTACTTC.

This clone came up once. V is TRBV2 and J is TRBJ1-2, with D unclear. Trimming pared 6 bases from V and 3 bases from J, leaving 5 bases between. This CDR3 spans 11 amino acids. Germline V gene data show CDR1 as SNHLY and CDR2 as FYNNEI. This CDR3 is CASRRDYGYTF. The CDR3 DNA is TGTGCCAGCAGGCGGGACTATGGCTACACCTTC.

This chain links TRBV28 with TRBJ2-1; TRBD2 agrees at 7 bases. V shed 11 bases, J shed 6 bases, and the junction held 4 bases outside the gene matches. The V gene's germline CDR1 is MDHEN and CDR2 SYDVKM. This CDR3 comprises 11 residues. This CDR3 is CAGGRGNEQFF. DNA of the CDR3: TGTGCCGGCGGGAGAGGCAATGAGCAGTTCTTC.

The V and J genes are TRBV6-9 and TRBJ2-1; no clear D gene. The CDR3 loop spans 13 amino acids. Trimming removed 3 bases at V and 8 bases at J, with 11 bases between. CDR1 MNHGY and CDR2 SVAAGI come from the germline V gene. CDR3 coding DNA: TGTGCCAGCAGTTACCACACGCTGGATGAGCAGTTCTTC. It codes for CASSYHTLDEQFF.

V usage is TRBV5-6 and J usage is TRBJ2-7, with unresolved D. Germline V gene data show CDR1 as SGHDT and CDR2 as YYEEEE. Deletions cut 5 bases from V and 2 bases from J, with 17 bases between. CDR3 size: 15 residues. The CDR3 here is CASSILVYEPYEQYF. The CDR3 DNA reads TGTGCCAGCAGTATCCTGGTTTACGAACCCTACGAGCAGTACTTC.

The chain has TRBV2 and TRBJ1-5; TRBD1 might be the D (6 bases). CDR3 length: 15 residues. V was cut by 9 bases and J by 2 bases, with 17 bases left in between. Germline CDR1 SNHLY, CDR2 FYNNEI. CDR3 sequence: CASQGSRTGNQPQHF. The CDR3 DNA follows: TGTGCCAGTCAGGGGTCCAGGACAGGCAATCAGCCCCAGCATTTT.

The CDR3 reads CASSLGADREIYNEQFF. CDR3 in DNA: TGTGCCAGCAGCCTGGGCGCCGACAGGGAAATCTACAATGAGCAGTTCTTC. The chain employs TRBV7-9 and TRBJ2-1, with TRBD1 matching 7 bases. The J segment lost 3 bases and the V segment lost 5 bases, leaving 13 bases of the junction unmatched. Germline V gene sequence: CDR1 SEHNR, CDR2 FQNEAQ (reference sequence). The CDR3 runs 17 residues. Full variable domain (rest looked up from reference TRBV7-9 and TRBJ2-1): DTGVSQNPRHKITKRGQNVTFRCDPISEHNRLYWYRQTLGQGPEFLTYFQNEAQLEKSRLLSDRFSAERPKGSFSTLEIQRTEQGDSAMYLCASSLGADREIYNEQFFGPGTRLTVL.

CDR3 coding DNA: TGTGCCAGCAGCTTAGGGCTAAAGGGGCACACAGATACGCAGTATTTT. Protein sequence: CASSLGLKGHTDTQYF. The genes are TRBV13 and TRBJ2-3; D might be TRBD1 (5 bases). This CDR3 is built from 16 residues. The V end was cut by 0 bases, the J end by 2 bases, with 12 bases between. The germline CDR1 and CDR2 sequences are PRHDT and FYEKMQ (reference sequence).

This chain links TRBV27 with TRBJ2-7; 7 nucleotides match TRBD1. The CDR3 totals 13 residues. Trimming took 5 bases from V and 2 from J; bases not matched to a gene: 3. The germline gives CDR1 MNHEY, CDR2 SMNVEV (reference sequence). Here the CDR3 DNA reads TGTGCCAGCAGTCCCGGGACAGCCTACGAGCAGTACTTC. The encoded protein is CASSPGTAYEQYF.